These 15 T cell receptor beta chains share one sample of origin, sequenced in a study of cytomegalovirus exposure and HLA in healthy donors. PCR primers comprised 60 Vbeta and 13 Jbeta primers. The assay was immunoSEQ multiplex PCR, and TCRdb's table has in-frame clones only and misses some. The table shows about 160,000 clones, with roughly 80% occurring only once. Sequencing was performed on PBMCs. These receptors came from a male donor in good health and CMV-seronegative.

The chain links TRBV2 to TRBJ2-3; 8 nucleotides line up with TRBD1. In germline, CDR1 is SNHLY, CDR2 FYNNEI. This CDR3 is built from 13 residues. V dropped 7 bases and J dropped 1; count of bases not matched to a gene: 1. The CDR3 sequence is CASTGGRTDTQYF. For the CDR3, the DNA is TGTGCCAGCACAGGGGGCCGCACAGATACGCAGTATTTT.

V usage is TRBV14 and J usage is TRBJ2-5; TRBD1 is a possible D gene (6 bases). The V and J ends lost 4 bases and 3 bases respectively, with 15 bases between them. The CDR3 consists of 15 residues. The germline CDR1 and CDR2 sequences are SGHDN and FVKESK. The CDR3 DNA reads TGTGCCAGCAGCCTAGCCCGGACAGCAAAAGAGACCCAGTACTTC. It specifies CASSLARTAKETQYF.

This sequence joins TRBV7-8 and TRBJ2-6; 7 bases are shared with TRBD1. With V trimmed by 5 bases and J by 2 bases, 18 bases remained unmatched. Germline lookup yields CDR1 SGHVS and CDR2 FQNEAQ. The CDR3 extends over 20 amino acids. This chain's CDR3 is CASSTYRRQGLPPGANVLTF. The CDR3 coding sequence is TGTGCCAGCAGCACCTACCGCCGACAGGGTTTGCCGCCTGGGGCCAACGTCCTGACTTTC.

The V and J genes are TRBV29-1 and TRBJ2-1; 14 nucleotides match TRBD2. V shed 1 base, J shed 4 bases, and the junction held 6 bases outside the gene matches. The germline V gene has CDR1 SQVTM and CDR2 ANQGSEA. The length of the CDR3 is 17 residues. CDR3 bases: TGCAGCGTTGAAGGGACTAGCGGGAGGCCCAATTACAATGAGCAGTTCTTC. This codes for CSVEGTSGRPNYNEQFF.

The V call is TRBV28, the J call TRBJ1-2, with D uncertain. The CDR3 has 14 amino acids. CDR1 MDHEN and CDR2 SYDVKM come from the germline V gene. V gave up 1 base and J gave up 8 bases, with 14 bases separating them. The CDR3 bases are TGTGCCAGCAGTTTATCCATAGGAGTGTACGGCTACACCTTC. Translated: CASSLSIGVYGYTF.

This clone was seen a few times. V is TRBV4-3 and J is TRBJ2-1; 11 bases map to TRBD2. Unmatched junction bases numbered 4, after V lost 0 bases and J lost 9 bases. The germline V gene has CDR1 LGHNA and CDR2 YSLEER. The CDR3 spans 15 residues. Here the CDR3 DNA reads TGCGCCAGCAGCCAAGATTTAGCGGGGGGGGGTGAGCAGTTCTTC. The encoded protein is CASSQDLAGGGEQFF.

This clone occurred once. The chain links TRBV27 to TRBJ1-6, with TRBD1 matching over 7 bases. V shed 7 bases, J shed 0 bases, and the junction held 3 bases outside the gene matches. The CDR3 has 15 residues. Germline V gene sequence: CDR1 MNHEY, CDR2 SMNVEV (reference sequence). As DNA, the CDR3 is TGTGCCAGCACGACAGGGAGCTCCTATAATTCACCCCTCCACTTT. This encodes CASTTGSSYNSPLHF.

The chain couples TRBV28 to TRBJ2-4; 9 bases match TRBD1. The CDR3 is made up of 14 amino acids. Per germline, CDR1 MDHEN and CDR2 SYDVKM. V gave up 6 bases and J gave up 3 bases; unmatched junction bases: 3. In DNA, the CDR3 is TGTGCCAGCAGGGGGACAGGGAACAAAAACATTCAGTACTTC. Its translation: CASRGTGNKNIQYF.

The chain combines TRBV6-5 with TRBJ2-1, with TRBD1 matching over 7 bases. This CDR3 is 15 amino acids long. Germline CDR1 reads MNHEY; CDR2 reads SVGAGI. V was clipped by 6 bases and J by 5 bases; unmatched bases: 10. CDR3 loop: CASRNRGVGNNEQFF. For the CDR3, the DNA is TGTGCCAGCAGAAACAGGGGAGTGGGGAACAATGAGCAGTTCTTC.

Only one count was recorded for this clone. The CDR3 spells CASSYRAGGGGEQYF. Here the CDR3 DNA reads TGTGCCAGCAGTTACCGGGCAGGGGGCGGAGGCGAGCAGTACTTC. J is TRBJ2-7 and V is TRBV6-6, with TRBD1 matching over 8 bases. The CDR3 has 15 residues. The V gene's germline CDR1 is MNHNY and CDR2 SVGAGI (reference sequence). V was pared by 2 bases and J by 6 bases, with 9 bases of the junction left unmatched.

CDR3 loop: CASSATGVTDTQYF. CDR3 nucleotides: TGTGCCAGCAGTGCGACAGGGGTTACAGATACGCAGTATTTT. The chain combines TRBV25-1 with TRBJ2-3, with 8 positions matching TRBD1. Unmatched junction bases numbered 3, after V lost 4 bases and J lost 3 bases. The CDR3 has 14 amino acids. Germline CDR1 is MGHDK and CDR2 is SYGVNS.

The chain is built from TRBV4-1 and TRBJ2-3; 8 nucleotides line up with TRBD2. Losses at the gene ends were 0 bases for V and 5 bases for J; bases not matched to a gene: 4. The CDR3 consists of 15 residues. Germline V CDR1 and CDR2: MGHRA, YSYEKL. The DNA for the CDR3 is TGCGCCAGCAGCCAAGATTTAGCGGGGTTAGATACGCAGTATTTT. It encodes CASSQDLAGLDTQYF.

This clone has only one observation. V usage is TRBV7-9 and J usage is TRBJ2-1; TRBD2 aligns across 13 bases. Unmatched junction bases numbered 5, after V lost 4 bases and J lost 5 bases. CDR3 length: 16 residues. Looked up from germline, CDR1 is SEHNR and CDR2 is FQNEAQ (reference sequence). CDR3: CASSSRLAGGDNEQFF. For the CDR3, the DNA is TGTGCCAGCAGCTCCAGACTAGCGGGGGGCGACAATGAGCAGTTCTTC.

The rearrangement uses TRBV27 and TRBJ2-7, with 11 bases fitting TRBD2. CDR3 length: 19 amino acids. Trimming removed 0 bases from V and 3 bases from J; junction bases left unmatched: 13. CDR1 is MNHEY, CDR2 SMNVEV, per germline (reference sequence). CDR3 in amino acids: CASSLSPPSLAGGRYEQYF. CDR3 in DNA: TGTGCCAGCAGTTTATCGCCCCCCTCTCTAGCGGGAGGCCGCTACGAGCAGTACTTC.

The chain employs TRBV10-3 and TRBJ2-3; 7 bases match TRBD1. The junction had 9 bases not matched to a gene; V was cut back by 10 bases and J by 2 bases. This CDR3 contains 14 residues. Germline CDR1 reads ENHRY; CDR2 reads SYGVKD. CDR3 in DNA: TGTGCCAGCACCCTGGGACAGTCCACAGATACGCAGTATTTT. Translating gives CASTLGQSTDTQYF.